These 6 T cell receptor beta chains came from one sample sequenced in a study of shared clonotypes between healthy human individuals. Generated by immunoSEQ multiplex PCR, the TCRdb table keeps only in-frame clones and is missing some. The sample shows hundreds of thousands of clones, roughly 95% of them seen only once. Cells designated naive CD8 were CD45RO-negative and were positively selected for CCR7, with terminally differentiated effector memory CD45RA+ cells excluded. The sequencing input was naive CD8+ T cells sorted from blood. Every receptor here comes from a woman in her twenties or thirties in good health.

Concerning this clone itself: Germline is not matched at one junction end, which may reflect a read error. V gene TRBV28 combines with J gene TRBJ2-5, with D possibly TRBD1 on 5 matching bases. The better agreement between TRBJ2-7 and the DNA end casts doubt on the J call. The CDR3 extends over 15 amino acids. Germline V gene sequence: CDR1 MDHEN, CDR2 SYDVKM. The CDR3 region is CASRFQGRSSYEQYF. Written as DNA, the CDR3 is TGTGCCAGCCGTTTCCAGGGCAGGAGCTCCTACGAGCAGTACTTC.

The V and J genes are TRBV29-1 and TRBJ1-2; 7 bases map to TRBD1. The CDR3 contains 13 residues. Germline-derived CDR1 and CDR2 are SQVTM and ANQGSEA. With V trimmed by 4 bases and J by 4 bases, 6 bases remained unmatched. The CDR3 bases are TGCAGCGTTGCAACAGGGGAAGGCTATGGCTACACCTTC. It translates to CSVATGEGYGYTF.

The chain employs TRBV19 and TRBJ2-1, with D perhaps TRBD2 (5 bases). The CDR3 extends over 15 amino acids. Trimming left V 7 bases short and J 0 bases short, with 13 bases between. Germline CDR1 LNHDA, CDR2 SQIVND (reference sequence). CDR3 loop: CASTPGGGSYNEQFF. The CDR3 bases are TGTGCCAGTACCCCGGGCGGAGGCTCCTACAATGAGCAGTTCTTC. The complete variable domain, with remaining parts taken from reference TRBV19 and TRBJ2-1, reads DGGITQSPKYLFRKEGQNVTLSCEQNLNHDAMYWYRQDPGQGLRLIYYSQIVNDFQKGDIAEGYSVSREKKESFPLTVTSAQKNPTAFYLCASTPGGGSYNEQFFGPGTRLTVL.

V gene TRBV11-2 combines with J gene TRBJ2-1; TRBD2 is a possible D gene (6 bases). Germline CDR1 is SGHAT and CDR2 is FQNNGV. CDR3 size: 16 residues. The V gene lost 6 bases and the J gene lost 7 bases, with 22 bases spanning the gap. The CDR3 nucleotides are TGTGCCAGCAGTCCCATTGGCGGGACCGGGCGGAATGAGCAGTTCTTC. This codes for CASSPIGGTGRNEQFF.

The J gene is TRBJ2-5, the V gene TRBV5-6; D might be TRBD1 (5 bases). The germline V gene has CDR1 SGHDT and CDR2 YYEEEE. Between the trimmed V and J ends, which lost 0 bases and 5 bases, there was a span of 11 bases. The CDR3 sequence is 14 residues long. Here the CDR3 reads CASSLVTGSETQYF. In DNA, the CDR3 is TGTGCCAGCAGCTTGGTAACAGGTTCGGAGACCCAGTACTTC. Based on the CDR3 plus reference TRBV5-6 and TRBJ2-5, the full variable domain is DAGVTQSPTHLIKTRGQQVTLRCSPKSGHDTVSWYQQALGQGPQFIFQYYEEEERQRGNFPDRFSGHQFPNYSSELNVNALLLGDSALYLCASSLVTGSETQYFGPGTRLLVL.

The chain links TRBV6-6 to TRBJ1-1; D gene uncertain. The CDR3 contains 13 residues. With 2 bases removed from V and 5 bases from J, the gap between germline ends came to 9 bases. Looked up from germline, CDR1 is MNHNY and CDR2 is SVGAGI (reference sequence). In DNA, the CDR3 is TGTGCCAGCAGTTACGAGGGAACGACTGAAGCTTTCTTT. Translated: CASSYEGTTEAFF.